This TCR beta chain was profiled in a study of T cell repertoires in cytomegalovirus infection. Notes on the study in general: Cumulated frequencies of public TCR beta families served to identify carriers of CMV plus the relevant HLA. What dominated the ex vivo response were HLA-C-restricted CMV-specific TCR beta clonotypes.

As for this clonotype: Its target is unknown. A read error may produce the germline difference seen at one junction end.

From the reads, TCRdb called clonotypes with MiXCR, one entry per CDR3 protein. The table lists roughly 760,000 distinct CDR3 sequences, about 40% of them singletons. CDR3 length: 15 amino acids. CDR1 is MGHRA and CDR2 is YSYEKL in the germline V gene. The rearrangement uses TRBV4-1 and TRBJ2-5; D possibly uses TRBD1 or TRBD2 (5 bases each). Sample: PBMCs. This clonotype was sampled from a human donor in good health (CMV status not recorded). Some clones in this sample may be carry-over from other donors' samples. CDR3: CASSQEQRGGETQYF. The CDR3 nucleotides are TGTGCCAGCAGCCAAGAGCAGAGGGGCGGGGAGACCCAGTACTTC.